This is a list of T cell receptor beta chains from one sample in a study of blood T cell repertoires in COVID-19. Profiling relied on immunoSEQ multiplex PCR, and the TCRdb table lists in-frame clones only, not all of them. The table shows some 190,000 clones, with 81% occurring only once. Sequencing was performed on peripheral blood. These receptors were collected from a woman between 40 and 50 years old with COVID-19, enrolled during active disease. The CDR3 runs from the conserved cysteine through the conserved F or W. Each record gives: clone size, D gene, V gene, J gene, CDR3 protein, CDR3 DNA. A D gene is named only where the DNA matches it firmly. Clone size is given for some rows only: seen once, a few or many times, or a class if the clone is expanded.

>-|TRBD1|TRBV7-3|TRBJ2-1
CASSLNRGQEQFF
TGTGCCAGCAGCTTAAACAGGGGGCAAGAGCAGTTCTTC
>-|-|TRBV18|TRBJ1-2
CASSPGLEEGYTF
TGTGCCAGCTCACCCGGACTGGAGGAGGGCTACACCTTC
>once|-|TRBV6-5|TRBJ2-7
CASSYSGATYEQYF
TGTGCCAGCAGTTACTCGGGAGCGACCTACGAGCAGTACTTC
>-|TRBD2|TRBV5-1|TRBJ2-1
CASSSRWREMYNEQFF
TGCGCCAGCAGCTCCCGCTGGCGGGAGATGTACAATGAGCAGTTCTTC
>-|-|TRBV5-4|TRBJ1-2
CASSLGGSDYGYTF
TGTGCCAGCAGCTTAGGAGGGTCGGACTATGGCTACACCTTC
>-|-|TRBV28|TRBJ1-1
CASRRTGSFREAFF
TGTGCCAGCAGACGTACAGGGTCCTTTAGGGAAGCTTTCTTT
>-|TRBD2|TRBV2|TRBJ2-4
CASSWQGGDIQYF
TGTGCCAGCAGTTGGCAGGGAGGGGACATTCAGTACTTC
>-|TRBD2|TRBV28|TRBJ2-5
CASSFPSGGQETQYF
TGTGCCAGCAGCTTTCCCTCCGGGGGGCAAGAGACCCAGTACTTC
>-|-|TRBV2|TRBJ2-1
CASSEVRERGFF
TGTGCCAGCAGTGAAGTCAGGGAAAGGGGGTTCTTC
>-|-|TRBV5-8|TRBJ1-1
CASSLAYRANTEAFF
TGTGCCAGCAGCTTGGCCTACAGGGCCAACACTGAAGCTTTCTTT
>-|-|TRBV4-1|TRBJ2-1
CASTWTNDEQFF
TGCGCCAGCACCTGGACTAACGATGAGCAGTTCTTC
>-|-|TRBV6-5|TRBJ1-1
CASRDGGLGTEAFF
TGTGCCAGCAGAGACGGGGGGTTGGGCACTGAAGCTTTCTTT
>-|TRBD2|TRBV10-2|TRBJ2-1
CASAGLAANEQFF
TGCGCCAGTGCCGGACTAGCGGCCAATGAGCAGTTCTTC
>-|-|TRBV7-9|TRBJ2-6
CASSFAGVGANVLTF
TGTGCCAGCAGCTTCGCAGGGGTTGGGGCCAACGTCCTGACTTTC
>-|TRBD1|TRBV27|TRBJ2-2
CASGDRVTGELFF
TGTGCCAGCGGAGACAGGGTAACCGGGGAGCTGTTTTTT
>-|-|TRBV20-1|TRBJ2-3
CSAKPADTQYF
TGCAGTGCCAAGCCCGCAGATACGCAGTATTTT
>-|TRBD1|TRBV6-5|TRBJ2-5
CASKMGQKETQYF
TGTGCCAGCAAAATGGGACAGAAAGAGACCCAGTACTTC
>once|-|TRBV21-1|TRBJ2-1
CASSKVGGSDPSHEQFF
TGTGCCAGCAGCAAAGTGGGGGGGAGCGACCCCTCCCACGAGCAGTTCTTC
>-|-|TRBV6-5|TRBJ2-3
CASSRRGGADTQYF
TGTGCCAGCAGCCGAAGGGGGGGGGCAGATACGCAGTATTTT
>-|TRBD1|TRBV7-9|TRBJ1-5
CASSRQGANQPQHF
TGTGCCAGCAGTCGACAGGGGGCTAATCAGCCCCAGCATTTT
>-|-|TRBV2|TRBJ2-7
CASSAYYEQYF
TGTGCCAGCAGTGCTTACTACGAGCAGTACTTC
>-|-|TRBV19|TRBJ2-7
CASTDSGTGAYEQYF
TGTGCCAGTACAGATTCGGGAACGGGAGCATACGAGCAGTACTTC
>-|-|TRBV18|TRBJ2-1
CASSIREGDEQFF
TGTGCCAGCTCAATTCGAGAGGGGGATGAGCAGTTCTTC
>once|-|TRBV18|TRBJ1-3
CASSPPDSASGNTIYF
TGTGCCAGCTCACCGCCTGATAGCGCCTCTGGAAACACCATATATTTT
>-|-|TRBV2|TRBJ1-2
CASRGTGNYGYTF
TGTGCCAGCAGGGGAACAGGGAACTATGGCTACACCTTC
>few|TRBD1|TRBV28|TRBJ1-1
CASTRTGGGTEAFF
TGTGCCAGCACCCGGACAGGGGGAGGCACTGAAGCTTTCTTT
>-|TRBD1|TRBV14|TRBJ1-2
CASSRDRGQGGYTF
TGTGCCAGCAGCCGGGACAGGGGGCAGGGTGGCTACACCTTC
>-|TRBD2|TRBV9|TRBJ2-3
CASSGLAGAERSTDTQYF
TGTGCCAGCAGCGGACTAGCGGGAGCTGAGAGGAGCACAGATACGCAGTATTTT
>few|-|TRBV28|TRBJ1-1
CASSLTGLNTEAFF
TGTGCCAGCAGTTTAACAGGTCTAAACACTGAAGCTTTCTTT
>-|-|TRBV15|TRBJ1-1
CATSRDSVNTEAFF
TGTGCCACCAGCAGAGATTCAGTGAACACTGAAGCTTTCTTT
>-|TRBD2|TRBV9|TRBJ2-5
CASSLGLAGETQYF
TGTGCCAGCAGCTTAGGACTAGCGGGAGAGACCCAGTACTTC
>-|-|TRBV6-2/TRBV6-3|TRBJ2-7
CASSYGLEGYEQYF
TGTGCCAGCAGTTACGGTCTCGAGGGATACGAGCAGTACTTC
>-|TRBD2|TRBV18|TRBJ2-7
CASSPSGRNYEQYF
TGTGCCAGCTCACCTAGCGGGAGGAATTACGAGCAGTACTTC
>-|TRBD2|TRBV30|TRBJ2-5
CAWSVPRPSGGPQYF
TGTGCCTGGAGTGTACCCCGCCCTAGCGGGGGGCCCCAGTACTTC
>-|TRBD2|TRBV28|TRBJ2-7
CASSLGLGDYEQYF
TGTGCCAGCAGTTTAGGACTAGGCGATTACGAGCAGTACTTC
>-|-|TRBV28|TRBJ1-1
CASSLRVPTEAFF
TGTGCCAGCAGTTTACGGGTACCCACTGAAGCTTTCTTT
>-|-|TRBV6-2/TRBV6-3|TRBJ1-1
CASSYSAVNTEAFF
TGTGCCAGCAGTTACTCGGCGGTGAACACTGAAGCTTTCTTT
>-|TRBD1|TRBV3-1/TRBV3-2|TRBJ2-5
CASSQTGTAGETQYF
TGTGCCAGCAGCCAAACAGGGACAGCTGGGGAGACCCAGTACTTC
>-|-|TRBV20-1|TRBJ2-1
CSASPGNEQFF
TGCAGTGCTAGCCCAGGAAATGAGCAGTTCTTC
>once|TRBD2|TRBV10-1|TRBJ2-1
CASSLSGGHNEQFF
TGCGCCAGCAGTTTGTCGGGGGGGCATAATGAGCAGTTCTTC
>-|-|TRBV30|TRBJ2-3
CAWSETSTDTQYF
TGTGCCTGGAGCGAGACTAGCACAGATACGCAGTATTTT
>once|TRBD1|TRBV3-1/TRBV3-2|TRBJ1-1
CASSQEQGALTEAFF
TGTGCCAGCAGCCAGGAACAGGGGGCGCTCACTGAAGCTTTCTTT
>-|TRBD2|TRBV29-1|TRBJ2-1
CSSWARVTSGNEQFF
TGCAGCTCCTGGGCTCGTGTGACTAGCGGCAATGAGCAGTTCTTC
>-|TRBD1|TRBV28|TRBJ2-7
CASSLAGGRSYEQYF
TGTGCCAGCAGTTTAGCAGGGGGCAGGTCCTACGAGCAGTACTTC
>once|TRBD1|TRBV6-5|TRBJ2-5
CASSFTGVGETQYF
TGTGCCAGCAGTTTTACAGGGGTAGGGGAGACCCAGTACTTC
>-|-|TRBV10-3|TRBJ1-4
CASREDMGEKLFF
TGTGCCTCCAGGGAGGATATGGGGGAAAAACTGTTTTTT
>few|TRBD1|TRBV28|TRBJ2-7
CASSPGGTGSYEQYF
TGTGCCAGCAGTCCTGGGGGGACAGGTAGTTACGAGCAGTACTTC
>-|-|TRBV9|TRBJ2-5
CASSDEGGTQETQYF
TGTGCCAGCAGCGATGAGGGGGGGACCCAAGAGACCCAGTACTTC
>few|-|TRBV7-9|TRBJ1-1
CASSLTPSVGFWSTEAFF
TGTGCCAGCAGCTTAACGCCATCCGTGGGTTTCTGGAGCACTGAAGCTTTCTTT
>-|-|TRBV5-8|TRBJ1-6
CASSLSSNSPLHF
TGTGCCAGCAGCTTGTCATCTAATTCACCCCTCCACTTT
>-|-|TRBV4-1|TRBJ1-2
CASSQGIPGVGYTF
TGCGCCAGCAGCCAAGGAATTCCAGGGGTCGGCTACACCTTC
>once|TRBD1|TRBV19|TRBJ1-2
CASTSTGPYGYTF
TGTGCCAGTACCTCGACAGGGCCCTATGGCTACACCTTC
>-|-|TRBV4-1|TRBJ1-4
CASSQMRPEKLFF
TGCGCCAGCAGCCAGATGAGGCCTGAAAAACTGTTTTTT
>-|-|TRBV30|TRBJ1-5
CAWARGGQPQHF
TGTGCCTGGGCAAGGGGGGGGCAGCCCCAGCATTTT